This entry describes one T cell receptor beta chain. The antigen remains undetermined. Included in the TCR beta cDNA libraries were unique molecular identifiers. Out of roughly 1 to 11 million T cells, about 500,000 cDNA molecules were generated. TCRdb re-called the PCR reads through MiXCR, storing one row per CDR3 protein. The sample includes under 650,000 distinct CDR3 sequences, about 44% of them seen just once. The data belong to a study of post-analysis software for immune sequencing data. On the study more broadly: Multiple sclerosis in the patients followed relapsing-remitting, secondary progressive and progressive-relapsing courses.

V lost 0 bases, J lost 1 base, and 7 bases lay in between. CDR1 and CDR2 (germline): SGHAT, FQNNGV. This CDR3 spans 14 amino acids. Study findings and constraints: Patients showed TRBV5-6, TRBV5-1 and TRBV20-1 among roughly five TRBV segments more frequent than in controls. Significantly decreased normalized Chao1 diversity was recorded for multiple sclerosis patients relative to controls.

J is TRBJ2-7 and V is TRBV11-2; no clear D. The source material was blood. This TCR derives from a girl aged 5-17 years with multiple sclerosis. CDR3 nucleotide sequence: TGTGCCAGCAGCTTAGATGTGCGGTCCTACGAGCAGTACTTC. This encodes CASSLDVRSYEQYF.